Listed below are T cell receptor beta chains from one sample, sequenced in a study of shared clonotypes between healthy human individuals. Using immunoSEQ multiplex PCR, the repertoire was profiled, and TCRdb retains in-frame clones only, with some absent. The table includes about 2.4 million clones, roughly 93% detected once. Material for sequencing was naive CD4+ T cells from PBMCs. The receptors were sampled from a man younger than 30 in good health. Some clones in this sample may be carry-over from other donors' samples. Each CDR3 is given with its conserved first and last residue. D genes are given only for firm matches. Size is stated for part of the rows, as once, few or many counts, or as a class when the clone is expanded.

length,size,V,D,J,CDR3,DNA
14,NA,TRBV6-1,TRBD1,TRBJ2-2,CASGRQGTTGELFF,TGTGCCAGCGGCCGACAGGGGACCACCGGGGAGCTGTTTTTT
15,NA,TRBV7-6,NA,TRBJ2-3,CASSLSVPAGDTQYF,TGTGCCAGCAGCTTAAGTGTTCCTGCGGGAGATACGCAGTATTTT
15,NA,TRBV6-6,TRBD2,TRBJ2-7,CASSYWTSGDYEQYF,TGTGCCAGCAGTTACTGGACTAGCGGGGACTACGAGCAGTACTTC
11,few,TRBV30,NA,TRBJ1-4,CAWSVQRGFLF,TGTGCCTGGAGTGTACAGCGGGGGTTCCTTTTT
15,NA,TRBV19,NA,TRBJ2-3,CASRRGPISTDTQYF,TGTGCCAGTAGGAGGGGACCGATCAGCACAGATACGCAGTATTTT
15,NA,TRBV6-4,TRBD1,TRBJ1-2,CASSPGQGAYYGYTF,TGTGCCAGCAGCCCCGGACAGGGGGCTTACTATGGCTACACCTTC
16,NA,TRBV5-4,NA,TRBJ2-2,CASSPRAEGGTGELFF,TGTGCCAGCAGCCCCAGAGCGGAGGGGGGGACCGGGGAGCTGTTTTTT
13,NA,TRBV7-8,NA,TRBJ1-4,CASSLAGGEKLFF,TGTGCCAGCAGCTTAGCTGGGGGGGAAAAACTGTTTTTT
15,NA,TRBV19,NA,TRBJ1-2,CASRNRDGGNYGYTF,TGTGCCAGTAGAAACCGGGACGGGGGTAACTATGGCTACACCTTC
14,NA,TRBV29-1,NA,TRBJ2-1,CSGWGRPAYNEQFF,TGCAGTGGCTGGGGGAGGCCCGCCTACAATGAGCAGTTCTTC
16,NA,TRBV13,TRBD2,TRBJ2-1,CASSFIGASGSDEQFF,TGTGCCAGCAGCTTTATTGGGGCTAGCGGGAGCGATGAGCAGTTCTTC
15,many,TRBV10-1,TRBD2,TRBJ2-2,CASRRTSGRAGELFF,TGCGCCAGCCGCCGGACTAGCGGGAGGGCCGGGGAGCTGTTTTTT
15,NA,TRBV6-6,TRBD1,TRBJ1-4,CASSQSPGTDEKLFF,TGTGCCAGCAGCCAATCCCCCGGGACAGATGAAAAACTGTTTTTT
16,NA,TRBV7-9,TRBD2,TRBJ2-3,CASSLGLAGVADTQYF,TGTGCCAGCAGCTTGGGACTAGCGGGAGTAGCAGATACGCAGTATTTT
15,NA,TRBV4-1,NA,TRBJ1-3,CASSQDAGAGNTIYF,TGCGCCAGCAGCCAAGATGCGGGGGCTGGAAACACCATATATTTT
15,NA,TRBV5-4,NA,TRBJ2-3,CASSKEATVSHLQYF,TGTGCCAGCAGCAAGGAAGCCACTGTAAGTCATCTGCAGTATTTT
14,NA,TRBV7-9,NA,TRBJ2-3,CASSRTAGTDTQYF,TGTGCCAGCAGCCGAACTGCGGGCACAGATACGCAGTATTTT
14,once,TRBV18,NA,TRBJ2-7,CASSPPSGSYEQYF,TGTGCCAGCTCACCACCTAGCGGCAGCTACGAGCAGTACTTC
14,NA,TRBV28,NA,TRBJ1-1,CASSLSQRNTEAFF,TGTGCCAGCAGTTTAAGCCAGCGTAACACTGAAGCTTTCTTT
15,NA,TRBV11-2,TRBD1,TRBJ1-2,CASSLGGTGKDGYTF,TGTGCCAGCAGCTTAGGCGGGACAGGGAAGGATGGCTACACCTTC
12,once,TRBV4-3,NA,TRBJ1-2,CASSQDNYGYTF,TGCGCCAGCAGCCAAGACAACTATGGCTACACCTTC
15,NA,TRBV9,TRBD1,TRBJ2-2,CASSVGQLNTGELFF,TGTGCCAGCAGCGTGGGACAGCTAAACACCGGGGAGCTGTTTTTT
14,NA,TRBV25-1,NA,TRBJ1-5,CASSEYEGDQPQHF,TGTGCCAGCAGTGAATATGAAGGGGATCAGCCCCAGCATTTT
16,NA,TRBV10-2,NA,TRBJ1-3,CASSVQGSISGNTIYF,TGCGCCAGCAGTGTGCAGGGTAGCATTTCTGGAAACACCATATATTTT
15,NA,TRBV25-1,TRBD1,TRBJ2-5,CASSDPGTGLETQYF,TGTGCCAGCAGTGATCCCGGGACAGGGTTGGAGACCCAGTACTTC
14,NA,TRBV6-1,NA,TRBJ2-1,CASSEISGQDEQFF,TGTGCCAGCAGTGAAATTTCGGGCCAGGATGAGCAGTTCTTC
17,once,TRBV18,TRBD1,TRBJ2-2,CASSPLLTGADTGELFF,TGTGCCAGCTCACCCTTACTGACAGGGGCAGATACCGGGGAGCTGTTTTTT
13,NA,TRBV28,NA,TRBJ1-2,CASTPGILRGYTF,TGTGCCAGCACCCCGGGTATTTTGCGTGGCTACACCTTC
14,NA,TRBV11-3,TRBD1,TRBJ2-1,CASSKTGGGDEQFF,TGTGCCAGCAGCAAGACAGGGGGCGGGGATGAGCAGTTCTTC
12,NA,TRBV19,NA,TRBJ1-1,CATDGVNTEAFF,TGTGCCACCGATGGGGTGAACACTGAAGCTTTCTTT
14,NA,TRBV30,NA,TRBJ1-5,CAWSIRGSGQPQHF,TGTGCCTGGAGCATTCGGGGCTCGGGTCAGCCCCAGCATTTT
13,NA,TRBV7-8,NA,TRBJ1-2,CASSLTGEYGYTF,TGTGCCAGCAGCTTGACGGGCGAGTATGGCTACACCTTC
16,NA,TRBV10-3,NA,TRBJ1-6,CAISESSGRVNSPLHF,TGTGCCATCAGTGAGTCGAGCGGACGAGTAAATTCACCCCTCCACTTT
12,NA,TRBV28,NA,TRBJ1-1,CASSLKTREAFF,TGTGCCAGCAGTTTAAAGACAAGAGAAGCTTTCTTT
15,NA,TRBV2,NA,TRBJ1-1,CASSGRASKNTEAFF,TGTGCCAGCAGTGGAAGGGCCAGTAAGAACACTGAAGCTTTCTTT
15,NA,TRBV11-2,NA,TRBJ2-3,CASSFRTSETDTQYF,TGTGCCAGCAGCTTTAGGACGAGCGAAACAGATACGCAGTATTTT
19,NA,TRBV13,TRBD2,TRBJ2-1,CASSTGTSGPPVSYNEQFF,TGTGCCAGCAGCACCGGGACTAGCGGGCCCCCTGTCTCCTACAATGAGCAGTTCTTC
15,NA,TRBV15,NA,TRBJ1-4,CATSRIQENNEKLFF,TGTGCCACCAGCAGAATACAGGAGAATAATGAAAAACTGTTTTTT
11,NA,TRBV6-5,NA,TRBJ2-7,CASSYVYEQYF,TGTGCCAGCAGTTACGTATACGAGCAGTACTTC
15,NA,TRBV28,NA,TRBJ1-1,CASSSLFGVVTEAFF,TGTGCCAGCAGTTCCCTGTTTGGGGTGGTCACTGAAGCTTTCTTT
17,NA,TRBV2,TRBD1,TRBJ1-2,CASTGQLYARLSPGYTF,TGTGCCAGCACGGGACAGCTTTATGCCAGGCTGTCCCCTGGCTACACCTTC
11,once,TRBV20-1,NA,TRBJ1-1,CSARVVLEAFF,TGCAGTGCTAGAGTGGTGCTTGAAGCTTTCTTT
15,NA,TRBV28,NA,TRBJ1-2,CASSPPPSMNYGYTF,TGTGCCAGCAGTCCGCCACCCTCAATGAACTATGGCTACACCTTC
17,NA,TRBV5-1,TRBD2,TRBJ2-3,CASSLSSGTLGRDTQYF,TGCGCCAGCAGCTTGTCAAGCGGGACCCTTGGGAGGGATACGCAGTATTTT
14,NA,TRBV7-3,TRBD1,TRBJ2-3,CASRQDRGPDTQYF,TGTGCCAGCAGACAGGACAGGGGGCCAGATACGCAGTATTTT
12,NA,TRBV10-3,NA,TRBJ2-7,CAISRRADEQYF,TGTGCCATCAGTCGGAGGGCTGACGAGCAGTACTTC
18,NA,TRBV27,NA,TRBJ2-6,CASSSRVIGGGGANVLTF,TGTGCCAGCAGTTCACGGGTGATAGGTGGGGGAGGGGCCAACGTCCTGACTTTC
15,NA,TRBV18,NA,TRBJ1-1,CASSALLIGGTEAFF,TGTGCCAGCTCAGCCCTGCTGATTGGGGGCACTGAAGCTTTCTTT
15,NA,TRBV28,NA,TRBJ1-1,CASSLWRGTVTEAFF,TGTGCCAGCAGTTTATGGCGAGGGACGGTCACTGAAGCTTTCTTT